Listed below are T cell receptor beta chains from one sample, sequenced in a study of blood T cell repertoires in COVID-19. Repertoires were generated with immunoSEQ multiplex PCR, while TCRdb's copy carries only in-frame clones and drops some. This sample has about 520,000 clones, with 75% to 90% found just once. Specimen: peripheral blood. The receptors stem from a human donor in a cohort sampled during active COVID-19. CDR3s include the opening cysteine and the closing phenylalanine or tryptophan. D genes are given only for firm matches. Not all rows give a size; the values are once, few, many and, for expanded clones, a class.

V gene	J gene	clone size	D gene	CDR3 protein	CDR3 DNA
TRBV5-6	TRBJ2-7	.	.	CASSLGRNEQYF	TGTGCCAGCAGCTTGGGGCGGAACGAGCAGTACTTC
TRBV28	TRBJ1-2	few	.	CATLGAGNYGYTF	TGTGCTACTTTAGGAGCTGGGAACTATGGCTACACCTTC
TRBV6-2/TRBV6-3	TRBJ1-3	.	.	CASSTGSRGSGNTIYF	TGTGCCAGCAGTACCGGCTCGAGGGGGTCCGGAAACACCATATATTTT
TRBV19	TRBJ2-2	.	TRBD2	CASSITAGVNTGELFF	TGTGCCAGTAGTATAACGGCGGGAGTAAACACCGGGGAGCTGTTTTTT
TRBV14	TRBJ1-1	.	.	CASSPIQGASGMNTEAFF	TGTGCCAGCAGCCCAATACAGGGCGCCTCAGGGATGAACACTGAAGCTTTCTTT
TRBV7-9	TRBJ2-2	.	TRBD1	CASSPRGQRNTGELFF	TGTGCCAGCAGCCCCCGGGGACAGAGGAACACCGGGGAGCTGTTTTTT
TRBV7-2	TRBJ1-1	.	.	CASSLERGTEAFF	TGTGCCAGCAGCTTAGAGAGGGGGACTGAAGCTTTCTTT
TRBV20-1	TRBJ1-2	many	TRBD1	CSASKATGGNYGYTF	TGCAGTGCTAGTAAGGCGACAGGGGGCAACTATGGCTACACCTTC
TRBV2	TRBJ2-1	.	TRBD2	CASSEAGVGNEQFF	TGTGCCAGCAGTGAGGCGGGAGTGGGGAATGAGCAGTTCTTC
TRBV15	TRBJ1-3	.	TRBD1	CATSDRATGNTIYF	TGTGCCACCAGTGACAGGGCCACTGGAAACACCATATATTTT
TRBV7-2	TRBJ1-4	.	TRBD1	CASSLSRTGGEKLFF	TGTGCCAGCAGCTTATCCCGGACAGGGGGCGAAAAACTGTTTTTT
TRBV6-2/TRBV6-3	TRBJ1-6	.	.	CASSLQTGPSPLHF	TGTGCCAGCAGCCTTCAGACAGGTCCTTCACCCCTCCACTTT
TRBV11-1	TRBJ2-5	.	.	CASREANQETQYF	TGTGCCAGCAGAGAAGCGAACCAAGAGACCCAGTACTTC
TRBV29-1	TRBJ1-2	once	.	CSARERVYGYTF	TGCAGCGCCCGAGAACGGGTTTATGGCTACACCTTC